Following are 9 T cell receptor beta chains from one sample sequenced in a study of Ad26.COV2.S vaccination and SARS-CoV-2 variants. Regarding treatment: roughly 20 received Ad26.COV2.S at low or high dose, single or two shots; roughly five received placebo; per-sample allocation not given. Sample collection was performed on day 63 after the first vaccine or placebo injection. Sequencing was performed with immunoSEQ multiplex PCR; in TCRdb, only in-frame clones are kept and a portion is missing. The sample has about 400,000 clones; 80% to 95% are singletons. The sample in question was peripheral blood, obtained in a trial of Ad26.COV2.S vaccine versus placebo. These receptors came from a person aged 18-60 years who received the Ad26.COV2.S COVID-19 vaccine or a placebo.

The V gene is TRBV6-5, the J gene TRBJ2-7, with D unresolved. Deletions cut 6 bases from V and 5 bases from J, with 14 bases between. Germline lookup yields CDR1 MNHEY and CDR2 SVGAGI. This CDR3 comprises 13 residues. The chain's CDR3 is CASSRARWDEQYF. Here the CDR3 DNA reads TGTGCCAGCAGCCGCGCTCGATGGGACGAGCAGTACTTC.

The chain carries TRBV4-3 and TRBJ2-6; D call uncertain. V shed 6 bases and J shed 2 bases, with 8 bases lying between them. The CDR3 sequence is 14 residues long. Germline-derived CDR1 and CDR2 are LGHNA and YSLEER. The CDR3 here is CASSASPGANVLTF. The CDR3 region has the DNA TGCGCCAGCAGTGCCAGCCCTGGGGCCAACGTCCTGACTTTC.

DNA for the CDR3: TGCAGCGTTGGCAGGGCCTGGGAGACCCAGTACTTC. Amino acid sequence: CSVGRAWETQYF. V gene TRBV29-1 combines with J gene TRBJ2-5, with D perhaps TRBD1 (5 bases). The germline V and J ends were trimmed by 4 bases and 5 bases, with 11 bases remaining between them. CDR1 is SQVTM and CDR2 is ANQGSEA in the germline V gene. The CDR3 runs 12 residues.

The chain carries TRBV19 and TRBJ2-5; 16 positions agree with TRBD2. The CDR3 covers 17 residues. Trimming removed 5 bases from V and 5 bases from J; junction bases left unmatched: 8. Germline CDR1 and CDR2: LNHDA and SQIVND (reference sequence). The CDR3 bases are TGTGCCAGTAGTTTGCCGGGACTAGCGGGGGGGCTGGAGACCCAGTACTTC. Its protein is CASSLPGLAGGLETQYF.

CDR3 DNA: TGTGCCAGCAGCTTGCACCAGTTGAACTATGGCTACACCTTC. This encodes CASSLHQLNYGYTF. This chain connects TRBV5-4 to TRBJ1-2; no definite D call. Germline values: CDR1 SGHNT, CDR2 YYREEE (reference sequence). This CDR3 has 14 amino acids. Trimming left V 1 base short and J 2 bases short, with 9 bases between.

This clone was detected only once. This sequence joins TRBV19 and TRBJ2-3; maybe TRBD1 (6 bases). The CDR3 consists of 15 residues. Germline V lookup: CDR1 LNHDA, CDR2 SQIVND (reference sequence). V lost 9 bases, J lost 0 bases, and 16 bases lay in between. The CDR3 here is CASSGGLTSTDTQYF. CDR3 DNA: TGTGCCAGCAGTGGGGGCCTAACTAGCACAGATACGCAGTATTTT.

The chain links TRBV7-2 to TRBJ2-3; 9 bases fit TRBD2. Germline values: CDR1 SGHTA, CDR2 FQGNSA. This CDR3 is built from 17 residues. Trimming took 8 bases from V and 2 from J; bases not matched to a gene: 14. The CDR3: CASARGGAGGVTDTQYF. The CDR3 nucleotides are TGTGCCAGCGCCCGAGGGGGAGCGGGGGGCGTCACAGATACGCAGTATTTT.

Notes on this clone: This is likely a read error, given that the CDR3 carries no conserved phenylalanine or tryptophan at its end. Because the CDR3's place on the DNA is in doubt, the DNA is left out and the CDR3 is given as listed by TCRdb. The chain has TRBV18 and TRBJ2-3; TRBD2 is the table's D call, not checked against the DNA. Germline V gene sequence: CDR1 KGHSH, CDR2 LQKENI. The CDR3 is 11 residues long, ends included. The CDR3 spells CASFGGGGSRI.

Concerning this clone itself: In the same sample, other DNA sequences code for this CDR3. This chain joins TRBV3-1 (or the pseudogene TRBV3-2) and TRBJ2-1; D is uncertain. CDR1 LGHDT and CDR2 YNNKEL come from the germline V gene (reference sequence). Trimming took off 4 bases at V and 4 bases at J, with 2 bases between the two ends. This CDR3 has 11 residues. The CDR3 sequence is CASSLYNEQFF. The CDR3 DNA is TGTGCCAGCAGCCTATACAATGAGCAGTTCTTC.